This T cell receptor beta chain was profiled in a study of blood T cell repertoires in COVID-19. Study overall: Acute-phase and convalescent COVID-19 samples originated in the United States, Italy and Spain.

This CDR3 contains 17 residues. V shed 2 bases and J shed 6 bases, with 21 bases lying between them. The authors' processing: The authors estimated nucleated cell counts from reference gene primer amplification. Generated by immunoSEQ multiplex PCR, the TCRdb table keeps only in-frame clones and is missing some. V and J calls and clone size are copied from that table; D and trimming were computed from the DNA. Of about 250,000 clones in the sample, approximately 80% were seen once. Specimen: peripheral blood. The chain has TRBV5-3 and TRBJ1-5; no definite D call. TRBV5-3 is placed among ORFs of uncertain function. This receptor was obtained from a woman aged 40 to 49 with active or convalescent COVID-19. The CDR3 sequence: CARSLSRVFLNSQPQHF. In DNA, the CDR3 is TGTGCCAGAAGCTTAAGTCGAGTATTTCTAAATTCTCAGCCCCAGCATTTT.